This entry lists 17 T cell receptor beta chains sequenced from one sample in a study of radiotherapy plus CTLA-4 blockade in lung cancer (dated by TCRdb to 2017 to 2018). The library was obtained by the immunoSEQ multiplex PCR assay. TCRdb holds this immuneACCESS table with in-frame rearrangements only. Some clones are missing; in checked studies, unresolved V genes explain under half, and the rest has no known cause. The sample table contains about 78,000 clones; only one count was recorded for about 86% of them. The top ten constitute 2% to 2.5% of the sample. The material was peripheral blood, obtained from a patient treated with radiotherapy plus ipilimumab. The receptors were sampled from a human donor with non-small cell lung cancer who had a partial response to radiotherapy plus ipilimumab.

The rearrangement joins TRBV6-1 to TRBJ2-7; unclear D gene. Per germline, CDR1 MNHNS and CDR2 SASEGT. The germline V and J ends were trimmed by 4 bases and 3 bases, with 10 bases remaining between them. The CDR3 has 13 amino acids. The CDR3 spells CASSGVLDYEQYF. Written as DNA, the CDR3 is TGTGCCAGCAGTGGCGTTTTAGACTACGAGCAGTACTTC.

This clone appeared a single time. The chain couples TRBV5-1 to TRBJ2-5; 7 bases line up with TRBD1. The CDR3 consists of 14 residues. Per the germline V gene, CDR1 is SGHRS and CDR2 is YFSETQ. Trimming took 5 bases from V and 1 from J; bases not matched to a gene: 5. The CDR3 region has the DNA TGCGCCAGCAGATCCGGGACAGTCCAAGAGACCCAGTACTTC. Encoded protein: CASRSGTVQETQYF.

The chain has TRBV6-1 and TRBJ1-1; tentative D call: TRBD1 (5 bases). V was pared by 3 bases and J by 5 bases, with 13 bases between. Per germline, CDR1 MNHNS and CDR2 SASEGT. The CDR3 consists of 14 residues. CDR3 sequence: CASSEGPRRTEAFF. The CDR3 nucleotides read TGTGCCAGCAGTGAGGGGCCTCGGCGGACTGAAGCTTTCTTT.

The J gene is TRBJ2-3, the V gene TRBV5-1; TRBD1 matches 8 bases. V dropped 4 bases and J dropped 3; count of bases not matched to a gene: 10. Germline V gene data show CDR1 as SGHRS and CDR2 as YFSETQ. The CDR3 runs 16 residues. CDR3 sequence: CASSGGQGGGTDTQYF. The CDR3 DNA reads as TGCGCCAGCAGCGGCGGACAGGGTGGTGGGACAGATACGCAGTATTTT.

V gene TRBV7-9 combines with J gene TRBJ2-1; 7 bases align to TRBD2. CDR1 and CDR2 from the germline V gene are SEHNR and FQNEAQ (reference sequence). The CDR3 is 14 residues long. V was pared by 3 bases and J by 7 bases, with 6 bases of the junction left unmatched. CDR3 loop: CASSFSGESNEQFF. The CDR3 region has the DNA TGTGCCAGCAGCTTCAGCGGGGAAAGTAATGAGCAGTTCTTC.

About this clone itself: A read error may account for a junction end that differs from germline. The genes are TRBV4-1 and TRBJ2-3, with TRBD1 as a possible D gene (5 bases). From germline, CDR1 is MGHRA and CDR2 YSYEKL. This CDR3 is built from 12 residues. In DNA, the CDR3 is TGCGCCAGCAGCCAAGATTTATCGGACACCCATTTT. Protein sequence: CASSQDLSDTHF.

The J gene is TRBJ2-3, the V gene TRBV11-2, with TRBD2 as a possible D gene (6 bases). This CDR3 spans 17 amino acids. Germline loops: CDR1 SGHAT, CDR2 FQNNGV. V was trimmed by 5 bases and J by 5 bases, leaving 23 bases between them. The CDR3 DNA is TGTGCCAGCAGCCGAAGCTGGCAGGGAGGTCCGGGAGATACGCAGTATTTT. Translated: CASSRSWQGGPGDTQYF.

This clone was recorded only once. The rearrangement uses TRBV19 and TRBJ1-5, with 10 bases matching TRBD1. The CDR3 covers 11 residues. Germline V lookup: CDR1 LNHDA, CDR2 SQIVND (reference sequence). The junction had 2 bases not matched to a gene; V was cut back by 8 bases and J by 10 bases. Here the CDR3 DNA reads TGTGCCAGTGGGACAGGGGTCCCCCAGCATTTT. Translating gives CASGTGVPQHF.

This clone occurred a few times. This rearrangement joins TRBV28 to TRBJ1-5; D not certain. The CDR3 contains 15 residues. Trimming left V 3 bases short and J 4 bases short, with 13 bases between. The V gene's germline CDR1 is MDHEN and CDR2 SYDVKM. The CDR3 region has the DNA TGTGCCAGCAGTTTTGAACGTATCGGGAATCAGCCCCAGCATTTT. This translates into CASSFERIGNQPQHF.

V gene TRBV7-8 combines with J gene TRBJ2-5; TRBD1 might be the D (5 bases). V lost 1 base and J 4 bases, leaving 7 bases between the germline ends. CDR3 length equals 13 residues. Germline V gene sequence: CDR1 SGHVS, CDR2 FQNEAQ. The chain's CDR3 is CASSLDRRETQYF. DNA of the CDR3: TGTGCCAGCAGCTTAGACAGGAGAGAGACCCAGTACTTC.

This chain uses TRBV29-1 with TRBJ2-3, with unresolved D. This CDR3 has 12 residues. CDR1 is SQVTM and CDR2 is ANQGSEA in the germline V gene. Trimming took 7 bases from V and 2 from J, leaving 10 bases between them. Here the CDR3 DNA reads TGCAGCGGAGCGCCTACCACAGATACGCAGTATTTT. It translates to CSGAPTTDTQYF.

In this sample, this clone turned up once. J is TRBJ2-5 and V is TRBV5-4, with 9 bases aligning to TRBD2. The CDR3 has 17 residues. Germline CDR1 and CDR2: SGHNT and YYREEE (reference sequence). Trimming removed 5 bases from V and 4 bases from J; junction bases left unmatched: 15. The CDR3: CASSPLRAGGPGETQYF. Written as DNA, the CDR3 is TGTGCCAGCAGTCCCCTACGGGCGGGAGGGCCCGGAGAGACCCAGTACTTC. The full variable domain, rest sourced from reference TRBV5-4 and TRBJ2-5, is ETGVTQSPTHLIKTRGQQVTLRCSSQSGHNTVSWYQQALGQGPQFIFQYYREEENGRGNFPPRFSGLQFPNYSSELNVNALELDDSALYLCASSPLRAGGPGETQYFGPGTRLLVL.

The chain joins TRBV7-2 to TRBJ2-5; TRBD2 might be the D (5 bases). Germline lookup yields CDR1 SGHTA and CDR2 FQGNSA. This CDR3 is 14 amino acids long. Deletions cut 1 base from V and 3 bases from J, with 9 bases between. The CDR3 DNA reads TGTGCCAGCAGCTTAGGACTAACAGAAGAGACCCAGTACTTC. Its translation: CASSLGLTEETQYF.

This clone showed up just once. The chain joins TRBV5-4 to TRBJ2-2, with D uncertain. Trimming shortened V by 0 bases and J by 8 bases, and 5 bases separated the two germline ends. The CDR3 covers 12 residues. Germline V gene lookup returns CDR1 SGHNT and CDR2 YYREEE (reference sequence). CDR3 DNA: TGTGCCAGCAGCTTGGGTCAGGGGGAGCTGTTTTTT. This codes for CASSLGQGELFF.

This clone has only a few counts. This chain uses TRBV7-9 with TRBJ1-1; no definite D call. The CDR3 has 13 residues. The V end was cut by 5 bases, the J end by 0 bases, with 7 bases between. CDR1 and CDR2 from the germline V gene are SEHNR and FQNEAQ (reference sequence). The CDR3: CASSDSVNTEAFF. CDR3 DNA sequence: TGTGCCAGCAGCGACTCAGTGAACACTGAAGCTTTCTTT.

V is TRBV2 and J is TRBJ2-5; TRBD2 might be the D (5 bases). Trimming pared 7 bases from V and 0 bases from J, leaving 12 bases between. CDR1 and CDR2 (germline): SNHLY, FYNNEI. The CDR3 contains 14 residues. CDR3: CASTPLDYQETQYF. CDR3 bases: TGTGCCAGCACGCCCCTGGACTACCAAGAGACCCAGTACTTC.

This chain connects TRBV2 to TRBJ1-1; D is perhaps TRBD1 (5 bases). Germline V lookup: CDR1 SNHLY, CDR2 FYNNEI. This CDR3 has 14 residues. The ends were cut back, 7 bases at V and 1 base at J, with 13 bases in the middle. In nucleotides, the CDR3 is TGTGCCAGCATTATCAGGGTTACGAACACTGAAGCTTTCTTT. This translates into CASIIRVTNTEAFF.